Following are 17 T cell receptor beta chains from one sample sequenced in a study of T cell responses to AZD1222 COVID-19 vaccine. Profiled with immunoSEQ multiplex PCR; TCRdb holds only in-frame clones, not every one. Among about 120,000 clones, approximately 87% were seen once, and the ten largest hold about 10%. Sequencing used peripheral blood, obtained on day 0 of AZD1222 vaccination. The receptors were gathered from an adult in good health.

This clone was observed a few times. The chain carries TRBV2 and TRBJ2-7; D gene uncertain. Trimming shortened V by 5 bases and J by 7 bases, and 9 bases separated the two germline ends. CDR3 length: 11 amino acids. Germline CDR1 and CDR2: SNHLY and FYNNEI. CDR3 protein: CASSPGEEQYF. CDR3 in DNA: TGTGCCAGCAGTCCTGGTGAGGAGCAGTACTTC. The full variable domain, rest sourced from reference TRBV2 and TRBJ2-7, is EPEVTQTPSHQVTQMGQEVILRCVPISNHLYFYWYRQILGQKVEFLVSFYNNEISEKSEIFDDQFSVERPDGSNFTLKIRSTKLEDSAMYFCASSPGEEQYFGPGTRLTVT.

Here the CDR3 reads CSVGGNQETQYF. The CDR3 DNA is TGCAGCGTTGGGGGAAACCAAGAGACCCAGTACTTC. V usage is TRBV29-1 and J usage is TRBJ2-5; D gene unclear. Trimming removed 4 bases from V and 0 bases from J, with 6 bases in between. CDR1 is SQVTM, CDR2 ANQGSEA, per germline. CDR3 length equals 12 residues.

The chain combines TRBV6-5 with TRBJ1-1; 8 nucleotides agree with TRBD1. This CDR3 spans 14 amino acids. The V gene end was trimmed by 6 bases and the J gene end by 6 bases; junction bases not matched to a gene: 9. From germline, CDR1 is MNHEY and CDR2 SVGAGI. CDR3 DNA: TGTGCCAGCAGCTCTGACAGGGGCCGGGCTGAAGCTTTCTTT. Amino acids: CASSSDRGRAEAFF.

This clone was seen just once. The rearrangement links TRBV7-2 to TRBJ2-3, with TRBD2 as a possible D gene (7 bases). Germline loops: CDR1 SGHTA, CDR2 FQGNSA. The CDR3 covers 14 residues. V was trimmed by 5 bases and J by 7 bases, leaving 16 bases between them. This chain's CDR3 is CASSQEGGENTQYF. CDR3 nucleotide sequence: TGTGCCAGCAGCCAAGAGGGGGGGGAAAATACGCAGTATTTT.

This clone was counted a single time. V is TRBV2 and J is TRBJ2-1, with 9 positions matching TRBD2. Trimming cost V 3 bases and J 3 bases; bases outside gene matches: 6. This CDR3 contains 16 residues. Germline V gene sequence: CDR1 SNHLY, CDR2 FYNNEI. The CDR3: CASSERGGAYYNEQFF. As DNA, the CDR3 is TGTGCCAGCAGTGAGCGCGGGGGGGCTTACTACAATGAGCAGTTCTTC.

V is TRBV29-1 and J is TRBJ2-3; 8 bases line up with TRBD1. The CDR3 spans 15 residues. Germline assignment: CDR1 SQVTM and CDR2 ANQGSEA. The trim removed 5 bases at V and 3 bases at J, leaving 10 bases unmatched. As DNA, the CDR3 is TGCAGCGTTCCCGGCTCAGGGGGCGAGACAGATACGCAGTATTTT. Its protein product is CSVPGSGGETDTQYF.

CDR3 residues: CAAGGDSFNYGYTF. The CDR3 coding sequence is TGTGCCGCCGGGGGGGACAGCTTTAACTATGGCTACACCTTC. The chain joins TRBV19 to TRBJ1-2, with 7 bases aligning to TRBD1. After removal of 11 bases from V and 1 base from J, the junction contained 10 bases not matched to a gene. Germline CDR1 reads LNHDA; CDR2 reads SQIVND (reference sequence). This CDR3 has 14 amino acids.

CDR3 sequence (DNA): TGCGCCAGCAGCCCTCATGGGACTAGCGGGAGGGCCGTAGAGACCCAGTACTTC. Translation gives CASSPHGTSGRAVETQYF. This sequence joins TRBV5-1 and TRBJ2-5, with TRBD2 matching 16 bases. This CDR3 region has 18 residues. V dropped 4 bases and J dropped 4; count of bases not matched to a gene: 10. Germline lookup yields CDR1 SGHRS and CDR2 YFSETQ.

V usage is TRBV7-3 and J usage is TRBJ1-1; no clear D gene. The V and J ends lost 5 bases and 3 bases respectively, with 10 bases between them. This CDR3 spans 13 amino acids. Germline V gives CDR1 SGHTA, CDR2 FQGTGA. The CDR3 loop reads CASSRLGDTEAFF. In nucleotides, the CDR3 is TGTGCCAGCAGCCGGCTGGGAGACACTGAAGCTTTCTTT.

V gene TRBV6-2 or TRBV6-3 combines with J gene TRBJ1-5; 9 bases are a match to TRBD1. The CDR3 has 20 amino acids. The germline V gene encodes CDR1 MNHEY and CDR2 SVGEGT. V lost 5 bases and J lost 0; bases outside the gene matches: 17. The DNA of the CDR3 is TGTGCCAGCAGTCCACTCTCGGACAGGGGAACCTCTTATAGCAATCAGCCCCAGCATTTT. Its protein product is CASSPLSDRGTSYSNQPQHF.

The gene calls are TRBV6-6 and TRBJ2-3; 11 nucleotides match TRBD2. The CDR3 extends over 16 amino acids. Germline V CDR1 and CDR2: MNHNY, SVGAGI (reference sequence). With 5 bases clipped from V and 2 bases from J, the junction kept 6 bases outside the gene matches. The CDR3 bases are TGTGCCAGCAGTGTGGGACTAGCGGCAGACACAGATACGCAGTATTTT. Amino acids: CASSVGLAADTDTQYF.

The V and J genes are TRBV5-4 and TRBJ2-7; TRBD1 matches 9 bases. Germline-derived CDR1 and CDR2 are SGHNT and YYREEE (reference sequence). The V segment lost 5 bases and the J segment 2 bases; nucleotides outside the gene matches: 8. The CDR3 extends over 15 amino acids. CDR3 residues: CASSASGTGTYEQYF. The CDR3 region has the DNA TGTGCCAGCAGTGCCTCCGGGACAGGGACCTACGAGCAGTACTTC.

This chain uses TRBV3-1 (or the pseudogene TRBV3-2) with TRBJ2-2; tentatively, D is TRBD2 (6 bases). CDR1 and CDR2 from the germline V gene are LGHDT and YNNKEL (reference sequence). The V end was cut by 1 base, the J end by 7 bases, with 10 bases between. This CDR3 contains 14 residues. The CDR3 protein is CASSQVEGNGELFF. The DNA for the CDR3 is TGTGCCAGCAGCCAAGTGGAGGGGAACGGGGAGCTGTTTTTT.

The count of this clone is one. The rearrangement uses TRBV5-5 and TRBJ2-3; D is ambiguous. Per germline, CDR1 SGHKS and CDR2 YYEKEE (reference sequence). Trimming left V 0 bases short and J 2 bases short, with 10 bases between. The CDR3 extends over 15 amino acids. For the CDR3, the DNA is TGTGCCAGCAGCTTGGGACTCCGAACCACAGATACGCAGTATTTT. It codes for CASSLGLRTTDTQYF.

This clone was recorded once. The chain combines TRBV7-9 with TRBJ1-4, with D hard to call. V shed 0 bases and J shed 7 bases, with 6 bases lying between them. CDR3 size: 13 residues. The germline V gene encodes CDR1 SEHNR and CDR2 FQNEAQ (reference sequence). As DNA, the CDR3 is TGTGCCAGCAGCTTAGCCGAGGCTGAAAAACTGTTTTTT. Protein: CASSLAEAEKLFF.

The chain combines TRBV25-1 with TRBJ2-2; TRBD2 is a possible D gene (5 bases). The CDR3 loop spans 16 amino acids. CDR1 is MGHDK, CDR2 SYGVNS, per germline. V lost 2 bases to trimming and J lost 6 bases, with 16 bases between them. CDR3 coding DNA: TGTGCCAGCAGTGAAGGATGGCAAAGCGGAGCCGGGGAGCTGTTTTTT. This translates into CASSEGWQSGAGELFF. Supplemented by reference TRBV25-1 and TRBJ2-2, the full variable domain reads EADIYQTPRYLVIGTGKKITLECSQTMGHDKMYWYQQDPGMELHLIHYSYGVNSTEKGDLSSESTVSRIRTEHFPLTLESARPSHTSQYLCASSEGWQSGAGELFFGEGSRLTVL.

The J gene is TRBJ2-2, the V gene TRBV30; 7 bases align to TRBD1. This CDR3 is built from 14 residues. CDR1 GTSNPN and CDR2 SVGIG come from the germline V gene (reference sequence). Losses at the gene ends were 8 bases for V and 1 base for J; bases not matched to a gene: 7. The CDR3 region has the DNA TGTGCCCGGAATAGGGACAGGAACACCGGGGAGCTGTTTTTT. Protein sequence: CARNRDRNTGELFF.